Following are 24 T cell receptor beta chains from one sample sequenced in a study of blood T cell repertoires in COVID-19. Clones were sequenced by immunoSEQ multiplex PCR, and TCRdb holds only the in-frame ones, with some missing. The sample carries around 390,000 clones, just under 90% recorded once. The sequencing input was PBMCs or T cells enriched from blood (not recorded which). These receptors all come from a woman aged 45-60 years who had recovered from COVID-19.

V and J are TRBV5-8 and TRBJ2-7; 8 bases line up with TRBD1. J lost 3 bases, V lost 0 bases, and 5 bases had no gene match. Germline V lookup: CDR1 SGHTS, CDR2 YDEGEE. There are 15 residues in the CDR3. The chain's CDR3 is CASSLAGGYLYEQYF. CDR3 bases: TGTGCCAGCAGCTTGGCAGGGGGCTACCTCTACGAGCAGTACTTC.

V and J are TRBV28 and TRBJ2-7; D is perhaps TRBD1 (7 bases). The CDR3 is 15 amino acids. The germline gives CDR1 MDHEN, CDR2 SYDVKM. Between the trimmed V and J ends, which lost 6 bases and 0 bases, there was a span of 15 bases. The CDR3 is CASRRGQEGSYEQYF. The CDR3, as DNA: TGTGCCAGCAGACGTGGACAGGAGGGCTCCTACGAGCAGTACTTC.

The chain combines TRBV13 with TRBJ2-3; 7 nucleotides agree with TRBD1. The CDR3 has 15 residues. After removal of 4 bases from V and 8 bases from J, the junction contained 12 bases not matched to a gene. The germline gives CDR1 PRHDT, CDR2 FYEKMQ (reference sequence). The CDR3 is CASSSPGQWTGTQYF. CDR3 bases: TGTGCCAGCAGCTCTCCGGGACAGTGGACCGGTACGCAGTATTTT.

The chain employs TRBV5-1 and TRBJ2-7, with 8 bases identical to TRBD1. The CDR3 totals 14 residues. The germline gives CDR1 SGHRS, CDR2 YFSETQ. Losses at the gene ends were 3 bases for V and 0 bases for J; bases not matched to a gene: 2. Written as DNA, the CDR3 is TGCGCCAGCAGCTCCGGACAGGGCTCCTACGAGCAGTACTTC. Translated, it gives CASSSGQGSYEQYF.

The rearrangement uses TRBV5-1 and TRBJ1-1; tentative D call: TRBD1 (5 bases). The germline CDR1 and CDR2 sequences are SGHRS and YFSETQ. The V end was cut by 0 bases, the J end by 3 bases, with 9 bases between. CDR3 length: 14 residues. CDR3 nucleotides: TGCGCCAGCAGCTTGGAGCGGGGGGACACTGAAGCTTTCTTT. This gives the protein CASSLERGDTEAFF.

With respect to this clone: The sample contains more than one DNA sequence encoding this CDR3. V is TRBV28 and J is TRBJ1-1; D uncertain. The CDR3 extends over 11 amino acids. CDR1 is MDHEN, CDR2 SYDVKM, per germline. Trimming removed 3 bases at V and 7 bases at J, with 6 bases between. CDR3 in amino acids: CASSLSREAFF. CDR3 coding DNA: TGTGCCAGCAGTTTGTCCCGTGAAGCTTTCTTT.

J is TRBJ2-7 and V is TRBV2; 7 bases are shared with TRBD2. After removal of 5 bases from V and 4 bases from J, the junction contained 8 bases not matched to a gene. Germline V gene lookup returns CDR1 SNHLY and CDR2 FYNNEI. CDR3 length equals 14 residues. Here the CDR3 DNA reads TGTGCCAGCAGTCGGGACTACTCTTCGTACGAGCAGTACTTC. It yields the protein CASSRDYSSYEQYF.

The J gene is TRBJ2-3, the V gene TRBV6-5, with D possibly matching TRBD2 (6 bases). Germline V gives CDR1 MNHEY, CDR2 SVGAGI. The CDR3 runs 14 residues. V dropped 6 bases and J dropped 2 bases, with 12 bases sitting between them. The CDR3 region is CASRGLGPTDTQYF. The DNA of the CDR3 is TGTGCCAGCAGGGGACTCGGGCCCACAGATACGCAGTATTTT.

V is TRBV7-3 and J is TRBJ1-1; perhaps TRBD1 as D (5 bases). This CDR3 has 14 residues. Per the germline V gene, CDR1 is SGHTA and CDR2 is FQGTGA. The V gene lost 5 bases and the J gene lost 0 bases, with 10 bases spanning the gap. The chain's CDR3 is CASSPGSMNTEAFF. CDR3 DNA sequence: TGTGCCAGCAGCCCAGGGTCCATGAACACTGAAGCTTTCTTT.

This clone was counted once. The chain carries TRBV5-1 and TRBJ2-1; 7 bases are a match to TRBD1. Germline V gives CDR1 SGHRS, CDR2 YFSETQ. This CDR3 region has 12 residues. After removal of 0 bases from V and 15 bases from J, the junction contained 6 bases not matched to a gene. In nucleotides, the CDR3 is TGCGCCAGCAGCTTGGGACAGGGTGTTCTGTTCTTC. The encoded protein is CASSLGQGVLFF. The full variable domain, with the rest looked up from reference TRBV5-1 and TRBJ2-1, is KAGVTQTPRYLIKTRGQQVTLSCSPISGHRSVSWYQQTPGQGLQFLFEYFSETQRNKGNFPGRFSGRQFSNSRSEMNVSTLELGDSALYLCASSLGQGVLFFGPGTRLTVL.

The chain carries TRBV28 and TRBJ1-4; the D gene is possibly TRBD1 (6 bases). Trimming removed 5 bases at V and 7 bases at J, with 17 bases between. CDR3 size: 15 residues. The germline V gene has CDR1 MDHEN and CDR2 SYDVKM. In DNA, the CDR3 is TGTGCCAGCAGTAATACAGGGATATTCTCTGAAAAACTGTTTTTT. Its translation is CASSNTGIFSEKLFF.

The chain recombines TRBV28 with TRBJ1-3; 10 nucleotides align to TRBD1. Germline lookup yields CDR1 MDHEN and CDR2 SYDVKM. CDR3 length equals 17 residues. After removal of 2 bases from V and 0 bases from J, the junction contained 4 bases not matched to a gene. DNA of the CDR3: TGTGCCAGCAGTTTAAAGGGACAGGGGCGCTCTGGAAACACCATATATTTT. Translation: CASSLKGQGRSGNTIYF.

The chain employs TRBV12-3 or TRBV12-4 and TRBJ1-1, with 9 bases matching TRBD1. Trimming removed 7 bases from V and 5 bases from J; junction bases left unmatched: 5. The CDR3 consists of 13 residues. The CDR3 bases are TGTGCCAGCACCGACAGGGGGACGACTGAAGCTTTCTTT. This translates into CASTDRGTTEAFF.

CDR3 region: CASSLPNAGNQPQHF. The CDR3 bases are TGTGCCAGCTCACTCCCAAACGCAGGGAATCAGCCCCAGCATTTT. The chain has TRBV18 and TRBJ1-5, with D tentatively TRBD1 (5 bases). V lost 4 bases to trimming and J lost 4 bases, with 14 bases between them. The CDR3 extends over 15 amino acids. The germline CDR1 and CDR2 sequences are KGHSH and LQKENI.

V gene TRBV14 combines with J gene TRBJ1-4; the D is unclear. This CDR3 has 15 amino acids. Germline V gives CDR1 SGHDN, CDR2 FVKESK. Trimming took off 4 bases at V and 2 bases at J, with 11 bases between the two ends. This CDR3 is CASSPRVSTNEKLFF. CDR3 sequence (DNA): TGTGCCAGCAGCCCGAGGGTGTCCACTAATGAAAAACTGTTTTTT.

The J gene is TRBJ1-1, the V gene TRBV2; the D is unclear. Germline loops: CDR1 SNHLY, CDR2 FYNNEI. This CDR3 comprises 11 residues. Trimming took 7 bases from V and 4 from J, leaving 7 bases between them. CDR3 DNA sequence: TGTGCCAGCACGGGAGCCACTGAAGCTTTCTTT. Its protein product is CASTGATEAFF.

This rearrangement joins TRBV9 to TRBJ2-2, with D possibly TRBD2 on 6 matching bases. This CDR3 is 15 amino acids long. V lost 0 bases and J 0 bases, leaving 6 bases between the germline ends. In germline, CDR1 is SGDLS, CDR2 YYNGEE. The CDR3 is CASSVAGANTGELFF. DNA for the CDR3: TGTGCCAGCAGCGTAGCGGGGGCGAACACCGGGGAGCTGTTTTTT.

This rearrangement joins TRBV30 to TRBJ2-3, with TRBD1 matching 8 bases. The CDR3 is made up of 15 amino acids. V was clipped by 2 bases and J by 4 bases; unmatched bases: 8. Germline CDR1 and CDR2: GTSNPN and SVGIG (reference sequence). Here the CDR3 DNA reads TGTGCCTGGAGTACCGGGACAGGAGGCCCAGATACGCAGTATTTT. It yields the protein CAWSTGTGGPDTQYF.

As concerns this clone: At one end the junction does not follow the germline gene, possibly because of a read error. The V call is TRBV6-1, the J call TRBJ1-2; D gene uncertain. The CDR3 spans 14 residues. Per germline, CDR1 MNHNS and CDR2 SASEGT. CDR3 nucleotide sequence: TGTGCCAGCAGTGAACTCCGGACTACCTATCGCTACACCTTC. This translates into CASSELRTTYRYTF.

This sequence joins TRBV5-8 and TRBJ1-1; 8 nucleotides match TRBD1. Trimming cost V 4 bases and J 3 bases; bases outside gene matches: 2. The CDR3 is 13 amino acids. Germline V CDR1 and CDR2: SGHTS, YDEGEE. CDR3 sequence reads: CASSGQGYTEAFF. The CDR3 nucleotides are TGTGCCAGCAGCGGACAGGGTTACACTGAAGCTTTCTTT.

J is TRBJ1-5 and V is TRBV28; D call uncertain. Deletions cut 5 bases from V and 0 bases from J, with 11 bases between. CDR1 MDHEN and CDR2 SYDVKM come from the germline V gene. The CDR3 contains 15 residues. In nucleotides, the CDR3 is TGTGCCAGCAGTCTAGAGGGATATAGCAATCAGCCCCAGCATTTT. Translated: CASSLEGYSNQPQHF.

For this clone: The sample contains more than one DNA sequence encoding this CDR3. This chain joins TRBV29-1 and TRBJ2-7; 7 nucleotides line up with TRBD1. The germline V gene has CDR1 SQVTM and CDR2 ANQGSEA. J gave up 3 bases and V 1 base, and 0 bases lay outside the gene matches. This CDR3 comprises 12 residues. The CDR3 nucleotides are TGCAGCGTTGAAGGGGACAGCTACGAGCAGTACTTC. It codes for CSVEGDSYEQYF.

The rearrangement joins TRBV19 to TRBJ2-3, with 7 positions matching TRBD1. This CDR3 has 15 residues. V shed 5 bases, J shed 6 bases, and the junction held 11 bases outside the gene matches. Per germline, CDR1 LNHDA and CDR2 SQIVND (reference sequence). The CDR3 sequence is CASSPPRDSRDTQYF. CDR3 DNA: TGTGCCAGTAGTCCACCCCGGGACAGCAGGGATACGCAGTATTTT. Full variable domain (rest looked up from reference TRBV19 and TRBJ2-3): DGGITQSPKYLFRKEGQNVTLSCEQNLNHDAMYWYRQDPGQGLRLIYYSQIVNDFQKGDIAEGYSVSREKKESFPLTVTSAQKNPTAFYLCASSPPRDSRDTQYFGPGTRLTVL.

The rearrangement links TRBV7-2 to TRBJ2-3; 13 bases fit TRBD2. The V gene's germline CDR1 is SGHTA and CDR2 FQGNSA. There are 16 residues in the CDR3. V dropped 4 bases and J dropped 8; count of bases not matched to a gene: 9. DNA for the CDR3: TGTGCCAGCAGCTATACTAGCGGGGGGGACACAAGTACGCAGTATTTT. Its translation is CASSYTSGGDTSTQYF.